This T cell receptor (beta chain) was identified during a study of blood T cell repertoires in COVID-19. Study background: Spain, Italy and the United States supplied samples that represented acute and convalescent COVID-19.

With 2 bases removed from V and 2 bases from J, the gap between germline ends came to 2 bases. This CDR3 is built from 12 residues. Germline CDR1 MNHNS, CDR2 SASEGT. Original data processing: Amplified reference gene primers provided the basis for estimating nucleated cell counts. Some clones are missing from TCRdb's copy, which holds only in-frame ones; the method was immunoSEQ multiplex PCR. For V, J and clone size, that table is used; D and trimming come from the DNA. Of some 65,000 clones listed, 93% are singletons. This chain joins TRBV6-1 and TRBJ2-3; no firm D call. This TCR was sampled from a man in his sixties or seventies with active COVID-19. The sample consisted of peripheral blood. CDR3 sequence: CASSEHTDTQYF. CDR3 coding DNA: TGTGCCAGCAGTGAACACACAGATACGCAGTATTTT.